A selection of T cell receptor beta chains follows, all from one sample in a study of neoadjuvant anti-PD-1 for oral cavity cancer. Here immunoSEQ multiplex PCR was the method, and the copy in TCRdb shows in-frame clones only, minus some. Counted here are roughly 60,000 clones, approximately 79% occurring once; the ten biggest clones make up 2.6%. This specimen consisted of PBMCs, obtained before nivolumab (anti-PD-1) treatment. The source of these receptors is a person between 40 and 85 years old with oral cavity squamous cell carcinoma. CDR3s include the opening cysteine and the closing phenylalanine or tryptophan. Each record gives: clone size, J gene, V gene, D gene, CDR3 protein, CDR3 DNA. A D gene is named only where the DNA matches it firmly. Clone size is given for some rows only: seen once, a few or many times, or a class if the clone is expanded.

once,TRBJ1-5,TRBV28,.,CASSSRTHSNQPQHF,TGTGCCAGCAGTTCCCGAACCCATAGCAATCAGCCCCAGCATTTT
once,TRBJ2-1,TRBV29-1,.,CSEGSYNEQFF,TGCAGCGAGGGCAGTTACAATGAGCAGTTCTTC
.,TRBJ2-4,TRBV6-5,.,CARRNVPGLNIQYF,TGTGCCAGGAGGAACGTCCCGGGTCTAAACATTCAGTACTTC
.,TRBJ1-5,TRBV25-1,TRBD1,CASSSTSGGPQPQHF,TGTGCCAGCAGTTCCACTTCAGGGGGCCCTCAGCCCCAGCATTTT
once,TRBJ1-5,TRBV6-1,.,CASTLIAEQPQHF,TGTGCCAGCACCTTAATAGCGGAACAGCCCCAGCATTTT
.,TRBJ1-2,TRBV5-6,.,CASSLNSGLKVYGYTF,TGTGCCAGCAGCTTAAACTCAGGGTTAAAGGTCTATGGCTACACCTTC
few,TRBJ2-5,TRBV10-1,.,CASSGQYQETQYF,TGCGCCAGCAGCGGACAGTACCAAGAGACCCAGTACTTC
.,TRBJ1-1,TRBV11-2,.,CASSLMSEAFF,TGTGCCAGCAGCTTGATGTCTGAAGCTTTCTTT
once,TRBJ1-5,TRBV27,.,CASSFLGSNQPQHF,TGTGCCAGCAGTTTTTTAGGGAGCAATCAGCCCCAGCATTTT
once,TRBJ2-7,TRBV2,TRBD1,CASSFTRQGDYEQYF,TGTGCCAGCAGTTTTACCCGACAGGGCGACTACGAGCAGTACTTC
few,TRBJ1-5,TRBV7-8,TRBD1,CASSRYRGLSNQPQHF,TGTGCCAGCAGCCGATACAGGGGACTTAGCAATCAGCCCCAGCATTTT
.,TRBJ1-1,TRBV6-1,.,CASTHLPSEAFF,TGTGCCAGCACCCACCTCCCGAGTGAAGCTTTCTTT
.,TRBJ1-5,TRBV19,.,CASSHREGQPQHF,TGTGCCAGTAGTCACAGGGAGGGTCAGCCCCAGCATTTT
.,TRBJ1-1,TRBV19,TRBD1,CASSPQGQVNTEAFF,TGTGCCAGTAGCCCCCAGGGACAGGTTAACACTGAAGCTTTCTTT
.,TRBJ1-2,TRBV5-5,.,CASSLVGGGGEGYTF,TGTGCCAGCAGCTTGGTCGGGGGTGGAGGAGAGGGCTACACCTTC